The next 26 T cell receptor beta chains were all read from a single sample in a study of T cells after yellow fever vaccination. TCRdb passed the 5' RACE reads through MiXCR, listing each CDR3 protein once. Among nearly 300,000 distinct CDR3 sequences listed, around 8.6% were seen once. The material was CD4+ T cells sorted from PBMCs, obtained 5 days after the yellow fever booster vaccination. Every receptor here comes from a man between 18 and 29 years old who received the YFV17D yellow fever vaccine.

The rearrangement uses TRBV28 and TRBJ2-7; the D gene is possibly TRBD1 (5 bases). Germline V lookup: CDR1 MDHEN, CDR2 SYDVKM. The CDR3 spans 15 residues. The V end was cut by 7 bases, the J end by 2 bases, with 18 bases between. CDR3: CASTPDAGNPYEQYV. In DNA, the CDR3 is TGTGCCAGCACCCCTGACGCAGGGAACCCCTACGAGCAGTACGTC.

This clonotype was observed a handful of times. V usage is TRBV29-1 and J usage is TRBJ1-1; D not certain. Germline CDR1 SQVTM, CDR2 ANQGSEA. V gave up 3 bases and J gave up 1 base, with 9 bases separating them. This CDR3 spans 13 amino acids. The CDR3 coding sequence is TGCAGCGTTGAGGGTCAGACGAACACTGAAGCTTTCTTT. Amino acid sequence: CSVEGQTNTEAFF.

The chain combines TRBV6-2 or TRBV6-3 with TRBJ1-1; D is ambiguous. Germline CDR1 MNHEY, CDR2 SVGEGT. This CDR3 is 11 amino acids long. V lost 6 bases, J lost 7 bases, and 9 bases lay in between. The CDR3 bases are TGTGCCAGCAGACAAGGGTTTGAAGCTTTCTTT. Encoded protein: CASRQGFEAFF.

This rearrangement joins TRBV30 to TRBJ1-1, with a tentative D call TRBD1 (5 bases). The CDR3 is made up of 15 amino acids. Trimming removed 3 bases at V and 5 bases at J, with 19 bases between. The germline V gene has CDR1 GTSNPN and CDR2 SVGIG (reference sequence). The CDR3 DNA sequence: TGTGCCTGGAGGAGGGTTTCGGCAGGGCATACTGAAGCTTTCTTT. Residues: CAWRRVSAGHTEAFF. The whole variable domain, remainder taken from reference TRBV30 and TRBJ1-1, is SQTIHQWPATLVQPVGSPLSLECTVEGTSNPNLYWYRQAAGRGLQLLFYSVGIGQISSEVPQNLSASRPQDRQFILSSKKLLLSDSGFYLCAWRRVSAGHTEAFFGQGTRLTVV.

This clonotype was seen a handful of times. The V and J genes are TRBV12-3 or TRBV12-4 and TRBJ2-5; tentatively, D is TRBD1 (6 bases). Trimming pared 8 bases from V and 2 bases from J, leaving 12 bases between. The CDR3 loop spans 13 amino acids. CDR3 region: CASRPTGQETQYF. The DNA of the CDR3 is TGTGCCAGCCGACCGACAGGTCAAGAGACCCAGTACTTC.

V is TRBV7-9 and J is TRBJ2-7, with D possibly matching TRBD1 (7 bases). The CDR3 has 15 residues. Between the trimmed V and J ends, which lost 5 bases and 2 bases, there was a span of 16 bases. Germline lookup yields CDR1 SEHNR and CDR2 FQNEAQ (reference sequence). The chain's CDR3 is CASSGGRTGPYEQYF. In DNA form, the CDR3 reads TGTGCCAGCAGCGGAGGGCGGACAGGACCCTACGAGCAGTACTTC.

This clonotype came up a few times. CDR3 protein: CASSSTGGLGYTEAFF. Written as DNA, the CDR3 is TGTGCCAGCAGCTCTACAGGGGGCCTGGGATACACTGAAGCTTTCTTT. The J gene is TRBJ1-1, the V gene TRBV7-6; TRBD1 matches 9 bases. The CDR3 runs to 16 residues. V shed 4 bases, J shed 3 bases, and the junction held 9 bases outside the gene matches. Germline V lookup: CDR1 SGHVS, CDR2 FNYEAQ.

The chain employs TRBV6-5 and TRBJ2-1, with TRBD2 as a possible D gene (6 bases). Trimming stripped 0 bases from V and 4 bases from J, with 13 bases between. The CDR3 totals 16 residues. Germline V CDR1 and CDR2: MNHEY, SVGAGI. DNA of the CDR3: TGTGCCAGCAGTTACTCCCCGACCGGGGGTTACAATGAGCAGTTCTTC. It translates to CASSYSPTGGYNEQFF.

Only a few counts were recorded for this clonotype. The gene calls are TRBV7-3 and TRBJ2-3; 7 nucleotides align to TRBD1. The CDR3 covers 16 residues. Germline CDR1 is SGHTA and CDR2 is FQGTGA. Trimming at V came to 5 bases and at J to 3 bases, leaving 11 bases not matched to a gene. CDR3 sequence (DNA): TGTGCCAGCAGCGCCACGACAGGGAGTGGGACAGATACGCAGTATTTT. It translates to CASSATTGSGTDTQYF. The full variable domain, rest sourced from reference TRBV7-3 and TRBJ2-3, is GAGVSQTPSNKVTEKGKYVELRCDPISGHTALYWYRQSLGQGPEFLIYFQGTGAADDSGLPNDRFFAVRPEGSVSTLKIQRTERGDSAVYLCASSATTGSGTDTQYFGPGTRLTVL.

This clonotype was recorded at least ten times. The chain uses TRBV6-2 or TRBV6-3 and TRBJ1-1, with 8 positions matching TRBD1. Per germline, CDR1 MNHEY and CDR2 SVGEGT. CDR3 size: 16 residues. With 2 bases clipped from V and 4 bases from J, the junction kept 9 bases outside the gene matches. CDR3 sequence reads: CASSYDLTGEATEAFF. The CDR3 nucleotides are TGTGCCAGCAGTTACGACCTGACAGGGGAGGCCACTGAAGCTTTCTTT.

There are many counts of this clonotype. The V call is TRBV5-6, the J call TRBJ1-4; TRBD1 agrees at 7 bases. Germline V gene sequence: CDR1 SGHDT, CDR2 YYEEEE. The CDR3 sequence is 15 residues long. J gave up 8 bases and V 4 bases, and 11 bases lay outside the gene matches. CDR3 in amino acids: CASSLRQGPREKLFF. Written as DNA, the CDR3 is TGTGCCAGCAGCCTAAGACAGGGACCAAGAGAAAAACTGTTTTTT.

The chain links TRBV20-1 to TRBJ1-3, with D maybe TRBD1 (6 bases). This CDR3 has 14 residues. The germline V and J ends were trimmed by 5 bases and 0 bases, with 11 bases remaining between them. The V gene's germline CDR1 is DFQATT and CDR2 SNEGSKA (reference sequence). CDR3 in amino acids: CSAPDRNSGNTIYF. CDR3 DNA: TGCAGTGCTCCAGACAGGAACTCTGGAAACACCATATATTTT.

Notes on this clonotype: At one of its ends the junction is not consistent with the germline gene, which may arise from a read error. The rearrangement uses TRBV7-8 and TRBJ1-5; D possibly corresponds to TRBD1 (6 bases). Germline values: CDR1 SGHVS, CDR2 FQNEAQ. The length of the CDR3 is 16 residues. The CDR3 DNA follows: TGTGCCAGCAGATTAGGAGGGATGGGGGCCTACCAGCCCCAGCATTTT. Translated, it gives CASRLGGMGAYQPQHF.

The J gene is TRBJ2-5, the V gene TRBV7-2, with 7 bases identical to TRBD2. The CDR3 runs to 14 residues. The germline V gene has CDR1 SGHTA and CDR2 FQGNSA. V shed 7 bases, J shed 4 bases, and the junction held 9 bases outside the gene matches. The CDR3 loop reads CASKLSGGRETQYF. The CDR3 coding sequence is TGTGCCAGCAAATTATCGGGGGGAAGAGAGACCCAGTACTTC.

This clonotype was observed a handful of times. This chain links TRBV19 with TRBJ2-1, with D possibly matching TRBD1 (6 bases). Germline V gives CDR1 LNHDA, CDR2 SQIVND (reference sequence). Trimming took 6 bases from V and 7 from J, leaving 13 bases between them. This CDR3 is built from 13 residues. The CDR3 DNA is TGTGCCAGTAGCCGGGGACACCCGAATGAGCAGTTCTTC. Protein product: CASSRGHPNEQFF.

The chain is built from TRBV11-2 and TRBJ2-1; TRBD1 agrees at 9 bases. Germline assignment: CDR1 SGHAT and CDR2 FQNNGV. V trimming: 2 bases; J trimming: 8 bases; junction bases outside the gene matches: 13. CDR3 length: 17 residues. Here the CDR3 reads CASSLKIPGQGSDEQFF. Written as DNA, the CDR3 is TGTGCCAGCAGCTTAAAAATTCCGGGACAGGGTTCTGATGAGCAGTTCTTC.

This clonotype turned up a few times. The genes are TRBV6-6 and TRBJ1-6, with D perhaps TRBD1 (6 bases). The CDR3 runs 16 residues. Germline CDR1 is MNHNY and CDR2 is SVGAGI (reference sequence). V was cut by 4 bases and J by 10 bases, with 20 bases left in between. The CDR3 region is CASSLGTIPSWSPLHF. Here the CDR3 DNA reads TGTGCCAGCAGTTTGGGGACAATTCCTTCATGGTCACCCCTCCACTTT.

This clonotype appeared many times. This rearrangement joins TRBV7-2 to TRBJ1-2; D unclear. The germline gives CDR1 SGHTA, CDR2 FQGNSA. This CDR3 region has 11 residues. Trimming took off 6 bases at V and 5 bases at J, with 7 bases between the two ends. The DNA for the CDR3 is TGTGCCAGCAGTGCCCAGTATGGCTACACCTTC. Protein: CASSAQYGYTF. Full variable domain (missing parts from reference TRBV7-2 and TRBJ1-2): GAGVSQSPSNKVTEKGKDVELRCDPISGHTALYWYRQSLGQGLEFLIYFQGNSAPDKSGLPSDRFSAERTGGSVSTLTIQRTQQEDSAVYLCASSAQYGYTFGSGTRLTVV.

This clonotype occurred many times. The CDR3 loop is CASSSTGGYEQYV. CDR3 nucleotides: TGTGCCAGCAGCTCTACAGGGGGCTACGAGCAGTACGTC. The chain has TRBV7-2 and TRBJ2-7, with 8 bases lining up with TRBD1. This CDR3 contains 13 residues. V shed 4 bases and J 3 bases; nucleotides not matched to a gene: 2. Germline V gene data show CDR1 as SGHTA and CDR2 as FQGNSA.

The V gene is TRBV9, the J gene TRBJ2-1; tentative D call: TRBD1 (5 bases). The CDR3 has 14 amino acids. The V gene lost 3 bases and the J gene lost 6 bases, with 13 bases spanning the gap. Germline CDR1 and CDR2: SGDLS and YYNGEE. The CDR3 loop is CASSARQSPNEQFF. The CDR3 bases are TGTGCCAGCAGCGCACGACAGAGCCCCAATGAGCAGTTCTTC.

This clonotype came up a few times. This chain links TRBV9 with TRBJ1-2; the D is unclear. CDR3 length equals 11 residues. Trimming cost V 7 bases and J 0 bases, with 4 bases left between them. The germline CDR1 and CDR2 sequences are SGDLS and YYNGEE. CDR3 nucleotide sequence: TGTGCCAGCCAAGCTAACTATGGCTACACCTTC. It is translated as CASQANYGYTF.

CDR3 region: CASSSTGTGYEKLFF. The CDR3 DNA follows: TGTGCCAGCAGCTCCACCGGGACAGGGTATGAAAAACTGTTTTTT. J is TRBJ1-4 and V is TRBV5-5; 9 bases are a match to TRBD1. CDR1 and CDR2 (germline): SGHKS, YYEKEE (reference sequence). The CDR3 covers 15 residues. Trimming at V came to 3 bases and at J to 6 bases, leaving 6 bases not matched to a gene.

This clonotype was seen only a few times. The genes are TRBV4-1 and TRBJ1-5; 9 bases are shared with TRBD1. The CDR3 loop spans 16 amino acids. Germline assignment: CDR1 MGHRA and CDR2 YSYEKL. The ends lost 3 bases at V and 3 bases at J; junction bases unmatched: 6. As DNA, the CDR3 is TGCGCCAGCAGCCAGCATGGACAGGGGAACAATCAGCCCCAGCATTTT. Encoded protein: CASSQHGQGNNQPQHF.

This clonotype has just a few counts. The chain is built from TRBV4-2 and TRBJ1-4; 10 bases line up with TRBD1. The CDR3 loop spans 14 amino acids. After removal of 4 bases from V and 6 bases from J, the junction contained 2 bases not matched to a gene. Germline assignment: CDR1 LGHNA and CDR2 YNFKEQ. CDR3 sequence: CASSRGTGDEKLFF. CDR3 DNA: TGTGCCAGCAGCCGCGGGACAGGGGATGAAAAACTGTTTTTT.

There are many counts of this clonotype. This rearrangement joins TRBV11-2 to TRBJ2-1, with D tentatively TRBD1 (7 bases). The ends were cut back, 3 bases at V and 6 bases at J, with 18 bases in the middle. The CDR3 totals 16 residues. Germline V gene lookup returns CDR1 SGHAT and CDR2 FQNNGV. Written as DNA, the CDR3 is TGTGCCAGCAGCTTGATCAGGGGGAGGTTGAGCAATGAGCAGTTCTTC. Translated: CASSLIRGRLSNEQFF.

V is TRBV4-1 and J is TRBJ2-2; TRBD1 aligns across 7 bases. Germline V gives CDR1 MGHRA, CDR2 YSYEKL. The CDR3 contains 18 residues. Trimming at V came to 4 bases and at J to 0 bases, leaving 11 bases not matched to a gene. The CDR3 region is CASSRRTGVFANTGELFF. The CDR3 DNA sequence: TGCGCCAGCAGCCGTCGGACAGGAGTTTTTGCGAACACCGGGGAGCTGTTTTTT.